This is a list of T cell receptor beta chains from one sample in a study of STAT5B mutations in CD4+ large granular lymphocyte leukemia. Only in-frame clones appear in the TCRdb table, and some are missing; sequencing was by immunoSEQ multiplex PCR. The table lists around 48,000 clones, about 70% of them singletons, with approximately 1.5% in the top ten. The sequenced sample consisted of CD4+ T cells from blood buffy coats. All receptors derive from a human donor in good health. The CDR3 runs from the conserved cysteine through the conserved F or W. The order of the fields is CDR3 protein, V gene, J gene, clone size. Clone size is not always given. Where it is, it says once, few, many or a class for expanded clones.

cdr3_aa: CATNGRTSGVGNTQYF
v_call: TRBV2
j_call: TRBJ2-3
clone_size: -

cdr3_aa: CASSLGPSGELFF
v_call: TRBV7-9
j_call: TRBJ2-2
clone_size: once

cdr3_aa: CASSLQGWAGNEQFF
v_call: TRBV5-8
j_call: TRBJ2-1
clone_size: once

cdr3_aa: CASSPAGLGTDTQYF
v_call: TRBV18
j_call: TRBJ2-3
clone_size: -

cdr3_aa: CASSSLGDNEQFF
v_call: TRBV6-6
j_call: TRBJ2-1
clone_size: -

cdr3_aa: CASSPEPWTSANYNEQFF
v_call: TRBV19
j_call: TRBJ2-1
clone_size: once

cdr3_aa: CASSSQGKGQPQHF
v_call: TRBV2
j_call: TRBJ1-5
clone_size: -

cdr3_aa: CASSATGGNQPQHF
v_call: TRBV19
j_call: TRBJ1-5
clone_size: -

cdr3_aa: CASTSGVNTGELFF
v_call: TRBV6-5
j_call: TRBJ2-2
clone_size: -

cdr3_aa: CASSIDPQGAKNIQYF
v_call: TRBV19
j_call: TRBJ2-4
clone_size: once

cdr3_aa: CASSLEQSYGYTF
v_call: TRBV7-9
j_call: TRBJ1-2
clone_size: -

cdr3_aa: CASMAQGSEKLFF
v_call: TRBV19
j_call: TRBJ1-4
clone_size: few

cdr3_aa: CASSPRQGWDSPLHF
v_call: TRBV5-8
j_call: TRBJ1-6
clone_size: -

cdr3_aa: CASSVSGVGTQYF
v_call: TRBV9
j_call: TRBJ2-5
clone_size: -

cdr3_aa: CASSGQVEQFF
v_call: TRBV2
j_call: TRBJ2-1
clone_size: -

cdr3_aa: CASSLGADTQYF
v_call: TRBV5-1
j_call: TRBJ2-3
clone_size: -

cdr3_aa: CAIRPGTSDGYTF
v_call: TRBV10-3
j_call: TRBJ1-2
clone_size: -

cdr3_aa: CASSVSNYGYTF
v_call: TRBV6-1
j_call: TRBJ1-2
clone_size: -

cdr3_aa: CASSGTVNTEAFF
v_call: TRBV28
j_call: TRBJ1-1
clone_size: -

cdr3_aa: CASSPAGSYNSPLHF
v_call: TRBV6-6
j_call: TRBJ1-6
clone_size: -

cdr3_aa: CAWKGKGEITGNTIYF
v_call: TRBV30
j_call: TRBJ1-3
clone_size: -

cdr3_aa: CASSYLAGVETQYF
v_call: TRBV6-6
j_call: TRBJ2-5
clone_size: -

cdr3_aa: CAWSVRLDEQYF
v_call: TRBV30
j_call: TRBJ2-7
clone_size: -

cdr3_aa: CASSGQGSGDTQYF
v_call: TRBV2
j_call: TRBJ2-3
clone_size: -

cdr3_aa: CASSQDQATGGRDTQYF
v_call: TRBV4-2
j_call: TRBJ2-3
clone_size: -

cdr3_aa: CASSDVTEQFF
v_call: TRBV2
j_call: TRBJ2-1
clone_size: -

cdr3_aa: CASSLATGGLAGELFF
v_call: TRBV7-2
j_call: TRBJ2-2
clone_size: once

cdr3_aa: CASSRGYGGRYTEAFF
v_call: TRBV5-6
j_call: TRBJ1-1
clone_size: -

cdr3_aa: CASSFNPGGEQFF
v_call: TRBV11-3
j_call: TRBJ2-1
clone_size: -

cdr3_aa: CASSQGGAGGEAFF
v_call: TRBV14
j_call: TRBJ1-1
clone_size: -

cdr3_aa: CASMPNQETQYF
v_call: TRBV2
j_call: TRBJ2-5
clone_size: -

cdr3_aa: CATSGGWAAGNQPQHF
v_call: TRBV15
j_call: TRBJ1-5
clone_size: -

cdr3_aa: CASSSGGYNQPQHF
v_call: TRBV18
j_call: TRBJ1-5
clone_size: few

cdr3_aa: CASSLEGSSYNEQFF
v_call: TRBV7-2
j_call: TRBJ2-1
clone_size: -

cdr3_aa: CASRGLNPNYGYTF
v_call: TRBV19
j_call: TRBJ1-2
clone_size: -

cdr3_aa: CASRGQGARNEQFF
v_call: TRBV2
j_call: TRBJ2-1
clone_size: -

cdr3_aa: CASSSQGGDGEKLFF
v_call: TRBV5-1
j_call: TRBJ1-4
clone_size: -

cdr3_aa: CASSSPQGQGAVYTF
v_call: TRBV27
j_call: TRBJ1-2
clone_size: -

cdr3_aa: CASSPGGRALIGTDTQYF
v_call: TRBV18
j_call: TRBJ2-3
clone_size: once

cdr3_aa: CAIMSGTGTDTQYF
v_call: TRBV10-3
j_call: TRBJ2-3
clone_size: -

cdr3_aa: CASNGNSYEQYF
v_call: TRBV25-1
j_call: -
clone_size: -

cdr3_aa: CASTPRQNSLGENEKLFF
v_call: TRBV2
j_call: TRBJ1-4
clone_size: few

cdr3_aa: CASSKGATDEKLFF
v_call: TRBV5-1
j_call: TRBJ1-4
clone_size: -